Below are 8 T cell receptor beta chains sequenced from a single sample in a study of tumor-infiltrating lymphocytes in primary liver carcinoma. Researchers drew blood RNA from unsorted whole blood and extracted germline DNA as well. A constant-region primer served to make TCR beta cDNA from roughly 500 ng total RNA. ARM-PCR was slightly modified, and three nested multiplex PCR rounds with it gave rise to the TCR beta libraries. Each of the first two PCR rounds ran about 9 cycles with TRBV1-TRBV30 forward and C-beta reverse primers. TCRdb re-analysed the multiplex PCR reads in MiXCR, keeping a single row per CDR3 protein. The data hold a few hundred thousand distinct CDR3 sequences, with around 50% observed a single time. The specimen sequenced was peripheral blood. Receptors were obtained from a woman in her 30s with primary liver carcinoma and hepatitis B virus infection.

The V and J genes are TRBV12-3 or TRBV12-4 and TRBJ2-3; no clear D gene. The J call may not be correct, given that the DNA end is closer to TRBJ1-5. CDR3 length: 17 residues. The CDR3 sequence: CASAHFLAGGLTDTQHF. CDR3 DNA sequence: TGTGCCAGTGCACATTTTCTAGCGGGAGGTCTCACAGATACGCAGCATTTT.

As regards this clonotype: One junction end disagrees with the germline gene, perhaps due to a read error. V and J are TRBV4-1 and TRBJ2-2, with 11 bases identical to TRBD2. Germline assignment: CDR1 MGHRA and CDR2 YSYEKL. This CDR3 has 17 residues. The CDR3 DNA sequence: TGCGCCAACAGCAAGATAGCGGGAGGGTGGAACACCGGGGAGCTGTTTTTT. Its protein product is CANSKIAGGWNTGELFF.

Worth noting for this clonotype: It may be a read error: a sequence one base away is much more abundant. The chain combines TRBV11-2 with TRBJ1-1; D is ambiguous. The CDR3 totals 14 residues. Per germline, CDR1 SGHAT and CDR2 FQNNGV. The DNA for the CDR3 is TGTGTCACTTTGGACCCGCTTTTGAACACTGAAGCTTTCTTT. Its protein product is CVTLDPLLNTEAFF. The full variable domain, in which reference TRBV11-2 and TRBJ1-1 provide the parts outside the CDR3, is EAGVAQSPRYKIIEKRQSVAFWCNPISGHATLYWYQQILGQGPKLLIQFQNNGVVDDSQLPKDRFSAERLKGVDSTLKIQPAKLEDSAVYLCVTLDPLLNTEAFFGQGTRLTVV.

Concerning this clonotype: Since a much larger clone is just one base distant, this may be a read error. The genes are TRBV4-3 and TRBJ2-3; D uncertain. The germline gives CDR1 LGHNA, CDR2 YSLEER. The CDR3 totals 14 residues. The DNA of the CDR3 is TGCACCAGCAGCCATGCCTCACGGCCAGATACGCAGTATTTT. Translation gives CTSSHASRPDTQYF.

This clonotype turned up a few times. This chain links TRBV2 with TRBJ2-5, with 7 bases aligning to TRBD2. With V trimmed by 4 bases and J by 3 bases, 5 bases remained unmatched. Germline CDR1 reads SNHLY; CDR2 reads FYNNEI. CDR3 length: 14 amino acids. The CDR3 bases are TGTGCCAGCAGTGTAATCACTAGCGAAGAGACCCAGTACTTC. Amino acid sequence: CASSVITSEETQYF.

This rearrangement joins TRBV6-1 to TRBJ2-6; D perhaps matches TRBD1 (6 bases). Trimming took 7 bases from V and 2 from J, leaving 15 bases between them. The CDR3 is made up of 16 amino acids. Germline V gives CDR1 MNHNS, CDR2 SASEGT. CDR3 residues: CASTERGTTGANVLTF. The CDR3 nucleotides are TGTGCCAGCACAGAAAGGGGGACCACTGGGGCCAACGTCCTGACTTTC.

This clonotype showed up many times. The chain is built from TRBV7-9 and TRBJ2-2, with 7 bases fitting TRBD2. Germline-derived CDR1 and CDR2 are SEHNR and FQNEAQ (reference sequence). The CDR3 covers 13 residues. After removal of 11 bases from V and 4 bases from J, the junction contained 7 bases not matched to a gene. The CDR3 nucleotides are TGTGCCTGTAGCGGGTCCGCCACCGGGGAGCTGTTTTTT. It specifies CACSGSATGELFF.

The gene calls are TRBV4-1 and TRBJ2-7; 7 nucleotides agree with TRBD2. The CDR3 has 18 residues. Looked up from germline, CDR1 is MGHRA and CDR2 is YSYEKL. Trimming at V came to 3 bases and at J to 0 bases, leaving 14 bases not matched to a gene. In nucleotides, the CDR3 is TGCGCCAGCAGCCACATACTAGCGAGAGGCACTAGCTCCTACGAGCAGTACTTC. Amino acids: CASSHILARGTSSYEQYF.